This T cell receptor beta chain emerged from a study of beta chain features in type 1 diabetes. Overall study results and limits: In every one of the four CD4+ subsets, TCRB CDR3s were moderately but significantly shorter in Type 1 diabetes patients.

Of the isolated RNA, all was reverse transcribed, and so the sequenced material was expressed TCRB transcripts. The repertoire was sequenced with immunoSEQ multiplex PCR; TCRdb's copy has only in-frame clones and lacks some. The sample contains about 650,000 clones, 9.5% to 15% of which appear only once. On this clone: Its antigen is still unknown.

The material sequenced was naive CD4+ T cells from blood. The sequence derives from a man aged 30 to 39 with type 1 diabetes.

CDR3 DNA: TGTGCCAGCAGCTTGCTGGATCAGCCCCAGCATTTT. Residues: CASSLLDQPQHF. This chain joins TRBV5-6 and TRBJ1-5; D ambiguous. CDR3 length equals 12 residues. CDR1 is SGHDT and CDR2 is YYEEEE in the germline V gene. V lost 1 base to trimming and J lost 5 bases, with 4 bases between them.